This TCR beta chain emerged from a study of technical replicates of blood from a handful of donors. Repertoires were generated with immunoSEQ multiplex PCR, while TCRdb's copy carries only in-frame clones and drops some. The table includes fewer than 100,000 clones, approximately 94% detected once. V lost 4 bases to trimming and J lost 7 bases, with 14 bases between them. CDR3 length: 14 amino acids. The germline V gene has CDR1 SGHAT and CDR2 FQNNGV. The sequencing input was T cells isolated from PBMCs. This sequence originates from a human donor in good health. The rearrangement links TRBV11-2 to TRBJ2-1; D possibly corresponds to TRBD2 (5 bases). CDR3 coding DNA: TGTGCCAGCAGCTCTCTCTCTCGGGGTAATGAGCAGTTCTTC. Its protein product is CASSSLSRGNEQFF. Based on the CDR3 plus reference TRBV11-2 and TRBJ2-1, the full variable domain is EAGVAQSPRYKIIEKRQSVAFWCNPISGHATLYWYQQILGQGPKLLIQFQNNGVVDDSQLPKDRFSAERLKGVDSTLKIQPAKLEDSAVYLCASSSLSRGNEQFFGPGTRLTVL.